Listed below are T cell receptor beta chains from one sample, sequenced in a study of OX40 agonist ivuxolimab in advanced cancers. Data came from immunoSEQ multiplex PCR; TCRdb stores just in-frame clones and leaves some out. The repertoire holds around 58,000 clones, with roughly 89% as singletons. The input for sequencing was CD4+ or CD8+ T cells sorted from blood, taken in a trial of the OX40 agonist ivuxolimab. The receptors were gathered from an adult with an advanced solid tumor such as melanoma, head and neck, liver or kidney cancer. Each CDR3 is given with its conserved first and last residue. Each record gives: CDR3 length, V gene, J gene, CDR3 protein.

len: 12
v_gene: TRBV30
j_gene: TRBJ1-5
CDR3aa: CAWGQAGQPQHF

len: 14
v_gene: TRBV5-4
j_gene: TRBJ1-1
CDR3aa: CASSFIAEGAEAFF

len: 12
v_gene: TRBV28
j_gene: TRBJ1-2
CDR3aa: CASTPGGYGYTF

len: 12
v_gene: TRBV5-1
j_gene: TRBJ1-3
CDR3aa: CASSPNGNTIYF

len: 15
v_gene: TRBV15
j_gene: TRBJ2-1
CDR3aa: CATSSWTGISNEQFF

len: 17
v_gene: TRBV7-2
j_gene: TRBJ2-1
CDR3aa: CASSPPAGAGSYNEQFF

len: 13
v_gene: TRBV29-1
j_gene: TRBJ2-1
CDR3aa: CSVARALRNEQFF

len: 12
v_gene: TRBV5-1
j_gene: TRBJ2-7
CDR3aa: CASSDSTGGGFF

len: 12
v_gene: TRBV6-5
j_gene: TRBJ1-2
CDR3aa: CASSQTGYGYTF

len: 15
v_gene: TRBV30
j_gene: TRBJ2-1
CDR3aa: CAWSKAATSPNEQFF

len: 15
v_gene: TRBV6-5
j_gene: TRBJ2-3
CDR3aa: CASSTGLAVAYTQYF

len: 14
v_gene: TRBV27
j_gene: TRBJ1-2
CDR3aa: CASSLSQNNYGYTF

len: 15
v_gene: TRBV5-4
j_gene: TRBJ1-1
CDR3aa: CASSRPGPATREAFF

len: 17
v_gene: TRBV4-1
j_gene: TRBJ1-4
CDR3aa: CASSQGQGLTTNEKLFF

len: 14
v_gene: TRBV27
j_gene: TRBJ1-4
CDR3aa: CASSGGGSNEKLFF

len: 14
v_gene: TRBV5-8
j_gene: TRBJ1-2
CDR3aa: CASSLGTRRSGYTF

len: 14
v_gene: TRBV2
j_gene: TRBJ2-1
CDR3aa: CASGDPLRDNEQFF

len: 13
v_gene: TRBV15
j_gene: TRBJ2-5
CDR3aa: CATSRGQRETQYF

len: 15
v_gene: TRBV5-4
j_gene: TRBJ2-2
CDR3aa: CASSLFSTGPRELFF